Presented here are 12 T cell receptor beta chains from one specimen sequenced in a study of shared clonotypes between healthy human individuals. Method: immunoSEQ multiplex PCR; TCRdb's copy keeps in-frame clones and lacks some. The repertoire includes a few hundred thousand clones, over 70% of them detected once, and more than 9% sits in the top ten. The material sequenced was memory CD4+ T cells sorted from blood. Subset of the sample: CD45RA-negative fraction. All receptors come from a man between 25 and 39 years old in good health.

This clone occurred many times. The chain uses TRBV14 and TRBJ2-7, with no clear D. This CDR3 is built from 11 residues. CDR1 and CDR2 from the germline V gene are SGHDN and FVKESK. V lost 4 bases and J 7 bases, leaving 8 bases between the germline ends. Here the CDR3 reads CASSLSREQYF. The CDR3, as DNA: TGTGCCAGCAGCCTCTCAAGGGAGCAGTACTTC.

This chain uses TRBV11-2 with TRBJ2-2; no definite D call. The CDR3 is made up of 14 amino acids. Germline values: CDR1 SGHAT, CDR2 FQNNGV. Deletions cut 1 base from V and 4 bases from J, with 7 bases between. For the CDR3, the DNA is TGTGCCAGCAGCTTAGTCGCCGGCACCGGGGAGCTGTTTTTT. It yields the protein CASSLVAGTGELFF.

This clone was found once. The rearrangement joins TRBV19 to TRBJ2-3; TRBD2 agrees at 8 bases. This CDR3 is 15 amino acids long. Germline values: CDR1 LNHDA, CDR2 SQIVND (reference sequence). V shed 5 bases, J shed 6 bases, and the junction held 10 bases outside the gene matches. CDR3 sequence reads: CASSRLASRWDTQYF. For the CDR3, the DNA is TGTGCCAGTAGTCGACTAGCGAGTCGTTGGGATACGCAGTATTTT.

This clone was seen more than once but under ten times. The chain couples TRBV1 to TRBJ2-5; the table gives TRBD2 as D, unverified against the DNA. TRBV1 is marked as a pseudogene. The CDR3 extends over 15 amino acids. CDR3 amino acids: CTSSQVYGSGETQYF. The CDR3 coding sequence is TGCACCAGCAGCCAAGTATATGGGAGCGGAGAGACCCAGTACTTC.

The chain carries TRBV4-3 and TRBJ2-7; tentatively, D is TRBD1 (6 bases). Germline V lookup: CDR1 LGHNA, CDR2 YSLEER. Between the trimmed V and J ends, which lost 0 bases and 5 bases, there was a span of 14 bases. The CDR3 length is 15 residues. The DNA for the CDR3 is TGCGCCAGCAGCCAAGAAAGGACAGTGTTTCACGAGCAGTACTTC. Its translation: CASSQERTVFHEQYF.

This sequence joins TRBV13 and TRBJ2-7, with D perhaps matching TRBD1 (6 bases). Trimming shortened V by 1 base and J by 1 base, and 14 bases separated the two germline ends. The CDR3 length is 16 residues. Germline V CDR1 and CDR2: PRHDT, FYEKMQ (reference sequence). In DNA, the CDR3 is TGTGCCAGCAGCTTAGTCGGGCAGGGGATATCCTACGAGCAGTACTTC. Protein product: CASSLVGQGISYEQYF. Full variable domain (rest looked up from reference TRBV13 and TRBJ2-7): AAGVIQSPRHLIKEKRETATLKCYPIPRHDTVYWYQQGPGQDPQFLISFYEKMQSDKGSIPDRFSAQQFSDYHSELNMSSLELGDSALYFCASSLVGQGISYEQYFGPGTRLTVT.

This clone was counted between two and nine times. The V call is TRBV28, the J call TRBJ2-3; TRBD1 or TRBD2 may be the D gene (5 bases each). This CDR3 is built from 16 residues. Germline V lookup: CDR1 MDHEN, CDR2 SYDVKM. V was clipped by 4 bases and J by 6 bases, with 20 bases between them. In nucleotides, the CDR3 is TGTGCCAGCAGTTCACAGAAAAAGATCGGGGCTGATACGCAGTATTTT. This translates into CASSSQKKIGADTQYF.

The V and J genes are TRBV5-4 and TRBJ2-3; TRBD2 agrees at 13 bases. Germline V gene sequence: CDR1 SGHNT, CDR2 YYREEE (reference sequence). The CDR3 length is 16 residues. The V segment lost 0 bases and the J segment 9 bases; nucleotides outside the gene matches: 7. Here the CDR3 DNA reads TGTGCCAGCAGCTTGGTCGGGACTAGCGGGACCTCGACGCAGTATTTT. This sequence encodes CASSLVGTSGTSTQYF. Supplemented by reference TRBV5-4 and TRBJ2-3, the full variable domain reads ETGVTQSPTHLIKTRGQQVTLRCSSQSGHNTVSWYQQALGQGPQFIFQYYREEENGRGNFPPRFSGLQFPNYSSELNVNALELDDSALYLCASSLVGTSGTSTQYFGPGTRLTVL.

V usage is TRBV5-1 and J usage is TRBJ2-2; D is unclear. This CDR3 is 19 amino acids long. Trimming removed 0 bases from V and 4 bases from J, with 22 bases in between. From germline, CDR1 is SGHRS and CDR2 YFSETQ. The CDR3 coding sequence is TGCGCCAGCAGCTTGGTGCCTCTAAATCAACTCAATTCCACCGGGGAGCTGTTTTTT. The encoded protein is CASSLVPLNQLNSTGELFF.

This chain connects TRBV7-2 to TRBJ2-3, with D hard to call. Germline lookup yields CDR1 SGHTA and CDR2 FQGNSA. This CDR3 contains 13 residues. The V gene lost 7 bases and the J gene lost 2 bases, with 10 bases spanning the gap. This CDR3 reads CASNLAITDTQYF. The CDR3 DNA reads TGTGCCAGCAACCTCGCTATCACAGATACGCAGTATTTT.

This chain links TRBV19 with TRBJ1-1, with TRBD1 identical over 8 bases. Germline V gene lookup returns CDR1 LNHDA and CDR2 SQIVND (reference sequence). The CDR3 consists of 12 residues. With V trimmed by 7 bases and J by 6 bases, 4 bases remained unmatched. The CDR3 bases are TGTGCCAGTATTTCAGGGGGCTCTGAAGCTTTCTTT. This codes for CASISGGSEAFF.

The chain is built from TRBV27 and TRBJ2-1; 7 nucleotides match TRBD2. V dropped 2 bases and J dropped 10; count of bases not matched to a gene: 2. The CDR3 is 12 residues long. The germline CDR1 and CDR2 sequences are MNHEY and SMNVEV (reference sequence). CDR3 sequence (DNA): TGTGCCAGCAGTTTAATGGGAGGGGAGCAGTTCTTC. Translating gives CASSLMGGEQFF.